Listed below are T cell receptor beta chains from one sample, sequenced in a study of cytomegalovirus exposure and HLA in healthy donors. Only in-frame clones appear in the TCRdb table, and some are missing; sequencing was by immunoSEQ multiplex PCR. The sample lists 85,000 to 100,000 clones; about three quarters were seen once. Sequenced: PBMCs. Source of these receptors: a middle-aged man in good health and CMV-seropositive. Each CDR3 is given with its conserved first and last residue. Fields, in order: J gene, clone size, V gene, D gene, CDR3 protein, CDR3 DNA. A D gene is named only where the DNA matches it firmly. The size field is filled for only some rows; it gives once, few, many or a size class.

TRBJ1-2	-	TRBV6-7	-	CASSYGPGPHNTNYGYTF	TGTGCCAGCAGTTACGGCCCAGGGCCCCATAACACTAACTATGGCTACACCTTC
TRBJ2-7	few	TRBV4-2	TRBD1	CASSQRDRSYEQYF	TGTGCCAGCAGCCAACGGGACAGGTCCTACGAGCAGTACTTC
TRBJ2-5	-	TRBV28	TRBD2	CASSLERGRQETQYF	TGTGCCAGCAGTTTAGAGCGGGGGCGGCAAGAGACCCAGTACTTC
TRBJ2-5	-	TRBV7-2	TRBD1	CATGGQGSETQYF	TGTGCCACGGGGGGACAGGGGTCGGAGACCCAGTACTTC
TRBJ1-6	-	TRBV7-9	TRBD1	CSSSLGTSGGRGSPLHF	TGTTCCAGCAGCTTAGGTACCTCAGGGGGCCGAGGGTCACCCCTCCACTTT
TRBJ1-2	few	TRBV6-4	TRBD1	CASRPRTGGGGYTF	TGTGCCAGCAGGCCCCGGACAGGGGGCGGTGGCTACACCTTC
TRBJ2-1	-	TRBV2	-	CASREGLVLFF	TGTGCCAGCAGGGAGGGGTTAGTTTTGTTCTTC
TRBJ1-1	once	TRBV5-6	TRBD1	CASSLRGQDVYTEAFF	TGTGCCAGCAGCTTGCGTGGACAGGACGTATACACTGAAGCTTTCTTT
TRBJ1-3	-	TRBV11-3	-	CASSLVLSDSGNTIYF	TGTGCCAGCAGCTTAGTGTTATCAGACTCTGGAAACACCATATATTTT
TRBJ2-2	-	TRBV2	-	CASNLGGRTGELFF	TGTGCCAGCAACTTGGGGGGGCGGACCGGGGAGCTGTTTTTT
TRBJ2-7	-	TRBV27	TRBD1	CASSLSAGDRGYEQYF	TGTGCCAGCAGTTTGTCCGCAGGGGACAGAGGCTACGAGCAGTACTTC
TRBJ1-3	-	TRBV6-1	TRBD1	CASSDRVGGNTIYF	TGTGCCAGCAGCGACAGGGTGGGAGGAAACACCATATATTTT
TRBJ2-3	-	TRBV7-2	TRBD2	CASSLTGGTSTDTQYF	TGTGCCAGCAGCTTAACGGGGGGGACTAGCACAGATACGCAGTATTTT
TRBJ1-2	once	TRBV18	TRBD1	CASSHGQGGEYGYTF	TGTGCCAGCTCTCATGGACAGGGAGGTGAATATGGCTACACCTTC
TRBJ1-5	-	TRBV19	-	CASSIVPAGNQPQHF	TGTGCCAGTAGTATAGTCCCCGCGGGCAATCAGCCCCAGCATTTT
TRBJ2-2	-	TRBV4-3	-	CASSQARQGTGELFF	TGCGCCAGCAGCCAAGCTAGGCAGGGGACCGGGGAGCTGTTTTTT
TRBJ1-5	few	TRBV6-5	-	CASSYRGTVDQPQHF	TGTGCCAGCAGTTACCGCGGGACGGTGGATCAGCCCCAGCATTTT
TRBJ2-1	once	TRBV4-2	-	CASSQDRAGSTYNEQFF	TGTGCCAGCAGCCAAGATAGGGCAGGGTCAACCTACAATGAGCAGTTCTTC
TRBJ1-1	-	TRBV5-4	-	CASSLSSEAFF	TGTGCCAGCAGCCTGTCGTCTGAAGCTTTCTTT
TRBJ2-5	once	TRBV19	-	CASSIDAESGTWETQYF	TGTGCCAGTAGTATAGATGCAGAGAGTGGGACATGGGAGACCCAGTACTTC
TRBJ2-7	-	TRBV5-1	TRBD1	CASSPGTGSYEQYF	TGCGCCAGCAGCCCAGGGACAGGCTCCTACGAGCAGTACTTC
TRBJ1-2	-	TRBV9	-	CASSARTDFNYGYTF	TGTGCCAGCAGCGCTCGGACAGATTTCAACTATGGCTACACCTTC
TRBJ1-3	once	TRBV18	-	CASSPPGGANSGNTIYF	TGTGCCAGCTCACCACCGGGAGGAGCCAACTCTGGAAACACCATATATTTT
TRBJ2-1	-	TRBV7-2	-	CASSSTPGVGEQFF	TGTGCCAGCAGCTCTACCCCAGGGGTCGGGGAGCAGTTCTTC
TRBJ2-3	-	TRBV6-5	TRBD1	CASSSWTGDTQYF	TGTGCCAGCAGTTCCTGGACAGGCGATACGCAGTATTTT
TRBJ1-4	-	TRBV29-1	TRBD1	CSVLTGGAGNEKLFF	TGCAGCGTCTTAACAGGGGGCGCGGGTAATGAAAAACTGTTTTTT
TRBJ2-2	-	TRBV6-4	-	CASSDVSGELFF	TGTGCCAGCAGTGACGTCTCCGGGGAGCTGTTTTTT
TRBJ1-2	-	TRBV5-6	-	CASSLKTAGYGYTF	TGTGCCAGCAGCTTGAAGACAGCTGGTTATGGCTACACCTTC
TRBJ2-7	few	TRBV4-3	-	CASSQVGGASYEQYF	TGCGCCAGCAGCCAAGTAGGTGGGGCCTCCTACGAGCAGTACTTC
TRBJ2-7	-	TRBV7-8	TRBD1	CASSLGTGLEQYF	TGTGCCAGCAGCTTAGGGACAGGGCTGGAGCAGTACTTC
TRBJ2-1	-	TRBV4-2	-	CASSQVGSGATGYEQFF	TGTGCCAGCAGCCAAGTCGGTAGCGGAGCGACGGGCTATGAGCAGTTCTTC
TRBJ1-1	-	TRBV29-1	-	CSVEQAGSRAFF	TGCAGCGTTGAACAGGCAGGCTCCAGAGCTTTCTTT
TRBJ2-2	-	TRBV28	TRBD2	CASSWTSVGAGELFF	TGTGCCAGCAGTTGGACTAGCGTGGGCGCCGGGGAGCTGTTTTTT
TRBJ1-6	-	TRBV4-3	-	CASSQDTTGNSPLHF	TGCGCCAGCAGCCAAGACACTACGGGTAATTCACCCCTCCACTTT
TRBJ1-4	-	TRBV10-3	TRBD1	CAISESDRGANEKLFF	TGTGCCATCAGTGAGTCGGACAGGGGAGCTAATGAAAAACTGTTTTTT
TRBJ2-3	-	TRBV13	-	CASSPGGDTQYF	TGTGCCAGCAGTCCGGGTGGAGATACGCAGTATTTT
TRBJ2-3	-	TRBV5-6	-	CASSAGISLTDTQYF	TGTGCCAGCAGCGCCGGGATATCCCTAACAGATACGCAGTATTTT
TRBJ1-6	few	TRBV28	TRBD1	CASSFFDRDASPLHF	TGTGCCAGCAGTTTTTTCGACAGGGATGCCTCACCCCTCCACTTT
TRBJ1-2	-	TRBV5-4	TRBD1	CASSLTLTSGTGVGYTF	TGTGCCAGCAGCTTAACCCTAACATCCGGGACAGGGGTTGGCTACACCTTC
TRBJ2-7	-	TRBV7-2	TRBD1	CASSPTGTGGYEQYF	TGTGCCAGCAGCCCGACCGGGACAGGGGGCTACGAGCAGTACTTC
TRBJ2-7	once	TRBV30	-	CAWSYDRAYEQYF	TGTGCCTGGAGTTACGACAGAGCCTACGAGCAGTACTTC
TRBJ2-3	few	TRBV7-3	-	CASSVQNTDTQYF	TGTGCCAGCAGCGTACAGAACACAGATACGCAGTATTTT
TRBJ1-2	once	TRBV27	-	CASMGSSSNYGYPF	TGTGCCAGCATGGGGAGTTCTTCTAACTATGGCTACCCCTTC
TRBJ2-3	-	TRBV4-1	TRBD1	CASSRGTGVADTQYF	TGCGCCAGCAGCCGAGGGACAGGGGTGGCGGATACGCAGTATTTT
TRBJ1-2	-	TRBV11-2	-	CASSLDLGLGYTF	TGTGCCAGCAGCTTAGATCTGGGGCTGGGCTACACCTTC
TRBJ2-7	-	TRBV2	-	CASSEGLDTTDSYEQYF	TGTGCCAGCAGTGAAGGACTGGACACGACTGACTCCTACGAGCAGTACTTC
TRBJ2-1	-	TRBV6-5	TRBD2	CASSRRGGNYHEQFF	TGTGCCAGCAGCCGACGGGGGGGCAATTACCATGAGCAGTTCTTC
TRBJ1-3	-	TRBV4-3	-	CASSQELQVSGNTIYF	TGCGCCAGCAGCCAAGAACTACAGGTCTCTGGAAACACCATATATTTT
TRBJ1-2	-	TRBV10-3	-	CAISNSGERSYTF	TGTGCCATCAGTAATTCAGGGGAGAGGAGCTACACCTTC
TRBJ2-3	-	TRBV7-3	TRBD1	CASSPSGGRGDTQYF	TGTGCCAGCAGCCCCTCAGGGGGCAGGGGAGATACGCAGTATTTT
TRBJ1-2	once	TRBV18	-	CASSPNRENSGYTF	TGTGCCAGCTCACCAAACAGGGAGAATTCTGGCTACACCTTC
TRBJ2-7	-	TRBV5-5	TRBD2	CASRSELAGGPYEQYF	TGTGCCAGCAGGTCAGAACTAGCGGGGGGACCCTACGAGCAGTACTTC
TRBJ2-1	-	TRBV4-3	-	CASSHQLAGEQFF	TGCGCCAGCAGCCATCAACTAGCAGGGGAGCAGTTCTTC
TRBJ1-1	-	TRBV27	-	CASYQLGPVGTEAFF	TGTGCCAGCTATCAACTAGGGCCGGTGGGCACTGAAGCTTTCTTT
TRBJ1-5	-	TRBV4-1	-	CASSQTGLSNQPQHF	TGCGCCAGCAGCCAAACAGGGCTAAGCAATCAGCCCCAGCATTTT
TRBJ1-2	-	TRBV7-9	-	CASSLAGQGYTF	TGTGCCAGCAGCCTGGCGGGGCAGGGCTACACCTTC
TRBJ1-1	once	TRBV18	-	CASSPPLAIGAEAFF	TGTGCCAGCTCACCACCGCTGGCAATAGGGGCTGAAGCTTTCTTT
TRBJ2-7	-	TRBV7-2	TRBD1	CASSSRTGEGYEQYF	TGTGCCAGCAGCTCTCGGACAGGGGAAGGATACGAGCAGTACTTC
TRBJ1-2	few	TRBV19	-	CASSIKGVGYTF	TGTGCCAGTAGTATAAAGGGGGTTGGCTACACCTTC